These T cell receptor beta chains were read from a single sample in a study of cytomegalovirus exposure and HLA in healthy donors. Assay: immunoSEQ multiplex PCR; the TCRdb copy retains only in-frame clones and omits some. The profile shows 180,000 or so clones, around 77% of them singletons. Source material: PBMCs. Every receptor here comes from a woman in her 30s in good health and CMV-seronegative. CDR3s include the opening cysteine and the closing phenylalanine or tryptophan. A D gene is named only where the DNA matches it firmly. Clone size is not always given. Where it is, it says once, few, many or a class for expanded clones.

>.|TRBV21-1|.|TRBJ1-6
.
CASSKGWAGGSYNSPLHF
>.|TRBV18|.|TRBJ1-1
TGTGCCAGCTCACCACCGGTCAGGGTCACTGAAGCTTTCTTT
CASSPPVRVTEAFF
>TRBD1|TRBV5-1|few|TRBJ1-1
TGCGCCAGCAGCTTGGGGGGATTACAGGGGTTCATTGAAATGGTACCAGAAGCTTTCTTT
CASSLGGLQGFIEMVPEAFF
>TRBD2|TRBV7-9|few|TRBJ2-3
TGTGCCAGCAGCTTAGTTAATAGCGGGGGGGGCCCCGATACGCAGTATTTT
CASSLVNSGGGPDTQYF
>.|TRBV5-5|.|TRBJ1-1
TGTGCCAGCAGCTTCGGGTCCAGTGAAGCTTTCTTT
CASSFGSSEAFF
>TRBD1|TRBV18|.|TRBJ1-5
TGTGCCAGCTCCCAACTCGGCAGGGGGCCCCATCAGCCCCAGCATTTT
CASSQLGRGPHQPQHF
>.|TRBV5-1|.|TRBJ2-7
TGCGCCAGCAGCTTGGCTGTCAGGGGCTACGAGCAGTACTTC
CASSLAVRGYEQYF
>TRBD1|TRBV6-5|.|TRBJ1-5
TGTGCCAGCACCGCCGACAGGGGCAATCAGCCCCAGCATTTT
CASTADRGNQPQHF
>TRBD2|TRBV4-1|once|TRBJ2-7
TGCGCCAGCAGCCCACACCCGAGACTAGCGGGGCACTCCTACGAGCAGTACTTC
CASSPHPRLAGHSYEQYF
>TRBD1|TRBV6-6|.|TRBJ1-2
TGTGCCAGCAGTTACTTAGGGGGCGATGTATATGGCTACACCTTC
CASSYLGGDVYGYTF
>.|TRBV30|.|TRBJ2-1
TGTGCCTGGAGTGAGGGGGGGCCCTCCGCGCAGTTCTTC
CAWSEGGPSAQFF
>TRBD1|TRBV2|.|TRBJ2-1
TGTGCCAGCATCGGCGGGACAGGGGGCTCCTACAATGAGCAGTTCTTC
CASIGGTGGSYNEQFF
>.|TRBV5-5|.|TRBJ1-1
TGTGCCAGCAGCTCTTTCGCGGCAGGGGATGTTGAAGCTTTCTTT
CASSSFAAGDVEAFF
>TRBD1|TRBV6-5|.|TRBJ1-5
TGTGCCAGCAGTACGACAGGGGCCGTGCAGCATTTT
CASSTTGAVQHF
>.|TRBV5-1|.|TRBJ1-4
TGCGCCAGCAGCTCGCCAGGGGAGTCGTATGAAAAACTGTTTTTT
CASSSPGESYEKLFF
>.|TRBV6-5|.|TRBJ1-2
TGTGCCAGCAGTTACGGGGAGGGAAATGGCTACACCTTC
CASSYGEGNGYTF
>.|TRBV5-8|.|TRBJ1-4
TGTGCCAGCAGCCCCTACGGGGGGAAAGATGAAAAACTGTTTTTT
CASSPYGGKDEKLFF
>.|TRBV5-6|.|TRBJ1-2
TGCGCCAGCAGCGGAATCAGTGGGGCAGGGAATGGCTACACCTTC
CASSGISGAGNGYTF
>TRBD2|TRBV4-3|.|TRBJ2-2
TGCGCCAGCAGCCAAGATCGGGGGGGAGGAACCGGGGAGCTGTTTTTT
CASSQDRGGGTGELFF
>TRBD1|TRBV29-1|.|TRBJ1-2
TGCAGCGTTATGGGGACAGGGGATGGCTACACCTTC
CSVMGTGDGYTF
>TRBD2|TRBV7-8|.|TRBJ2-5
TGTGCCAGCAGCCCCCGGACCAGCGGGGGCTGGGAGACCCAGTACTTC
CASSPRTSGGWETQYF
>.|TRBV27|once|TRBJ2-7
TGTGCCAGCAGTTTATCCGGGTCCGAGCAGTACTTC
CASSLSGSEQYF
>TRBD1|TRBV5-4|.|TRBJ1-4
TGTGCCAGCAGCATATACAGGGGCACTAATGAAAAACTGTTTTTT
CASSIYRGTNEKLFF
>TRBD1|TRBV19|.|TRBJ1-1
TGTGCCAGTACCGTTGGGACAGGGGTTTCTTTGGGCACTGAAGCTTTCTTT
CASTVGTGVSLGTEAFF
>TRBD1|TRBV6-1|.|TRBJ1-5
TGTGCCAGCAGGGAACACGACAGGGGTAATCAGCCCCAGCATTTT
CASREHDRGNQPQHF
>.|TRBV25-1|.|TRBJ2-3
TGTGCCAGCAGTTTGGTAGGGGCCACAGATACGCAGTATTTT
CASSLVGATDTQYF
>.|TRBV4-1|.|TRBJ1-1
TGCGCCAGCAGCCCATACCTCGCCGGTTACACTGAAGCTTTCTTT
CASSPYLAGYTEAFF